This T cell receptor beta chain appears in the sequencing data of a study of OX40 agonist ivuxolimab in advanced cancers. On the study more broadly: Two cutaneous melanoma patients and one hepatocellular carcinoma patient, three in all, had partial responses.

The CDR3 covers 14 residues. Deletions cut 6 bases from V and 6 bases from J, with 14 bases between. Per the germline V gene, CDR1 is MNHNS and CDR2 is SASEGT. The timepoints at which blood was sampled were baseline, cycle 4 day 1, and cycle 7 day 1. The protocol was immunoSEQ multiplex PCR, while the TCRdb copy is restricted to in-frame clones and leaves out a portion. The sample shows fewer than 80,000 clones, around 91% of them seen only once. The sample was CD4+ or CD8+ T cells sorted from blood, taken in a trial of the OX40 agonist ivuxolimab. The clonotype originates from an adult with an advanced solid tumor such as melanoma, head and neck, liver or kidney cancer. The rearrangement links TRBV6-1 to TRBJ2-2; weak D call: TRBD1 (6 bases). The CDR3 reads CASSYRVQAGELFF. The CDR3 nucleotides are TGTGCCAGCAGCTACAGGGTCCAGGCCGGGGAGCTGTTTTTT.